Described below is a single TCR beta chain sequence and its context. The sample is drawn from a study of blood T cell repertoires in COVID-19. Study-level information: Italy, Spain and the United States were the sources of the convalescent and acute COVID-19 samples. The cDNA or gDNA used as material had been derived from T cells, B-cell-depleted T cells, or PBMCs.

V was clipped by 3 bases and J by 5 bases, with 4 bases between them. The CDR3 has 12 amino acids. Authors' methods: Reference gene primer amplification yielded estimated nucleated cell counts. Data came from immunoSEQ multiplex PCR; TCRdb stores just in-frame clones and leaves some out. That table gives V, J and clone size, and the DNA gave D and trimming. The top ten hold 7% to 9% of the sample, which has around 100,000 clones, more than 75% seen once. The clonotype originates from a man aged 25 to 40 in a cohort sampled during active COVID-19. This chain uses TRBV12-3 or TRBV12-4 with TRBJ2-2, with unresolved D. Material for sequencing was peripheral blood. The DNA for the CDR3 is TGTGCCAGCAGTTTTCAGACCGGGGAGCTGTTTTTT. It translates to CASSFQTGELFF.